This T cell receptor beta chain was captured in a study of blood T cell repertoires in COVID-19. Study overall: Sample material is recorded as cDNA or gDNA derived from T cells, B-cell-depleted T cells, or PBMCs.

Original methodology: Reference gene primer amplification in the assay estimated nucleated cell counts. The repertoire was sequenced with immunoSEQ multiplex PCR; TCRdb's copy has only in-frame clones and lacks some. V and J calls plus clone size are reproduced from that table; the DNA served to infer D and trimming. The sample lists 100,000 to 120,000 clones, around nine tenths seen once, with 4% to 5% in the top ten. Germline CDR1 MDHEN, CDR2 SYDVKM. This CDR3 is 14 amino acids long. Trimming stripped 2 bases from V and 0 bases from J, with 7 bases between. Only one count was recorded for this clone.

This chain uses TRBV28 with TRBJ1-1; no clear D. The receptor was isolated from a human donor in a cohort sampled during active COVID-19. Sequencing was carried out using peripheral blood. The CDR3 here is CASSLGGVNTEAFF. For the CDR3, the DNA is TGTGCCAGCAGTTTAGGTGGAGTGAACACTGAAGCTTTCTTT.